This TCR beta chain is from a study of shared clonotypes between healthy human individuals. Study summary: Every donor yielded three CD4 naive, three CD4 memory, two CD8 naive and one CD8 memory plate.

The CDR3 has 16 residues. V gave up 6 bases and J gave up 5 bases; unmatched junction bases: 10. Germline V lookup: CDR1 SNHLY, CDR2 FYNNEI. Clones were sequenced by immunoSEQ multiplex PCR, and TCRdb holds only the in-frame ones, with some missing. This repertoire shows some 2.1 million clones, roughly 94% found once; its top ten account for 0.1% to 0.15%. In regard to this clone: Antigen: not known.

Study-wide findings and caveats: In general, naive subsets displayed greater estimated richness than memory subsets did.

The sequence came from a man in his late teens or twenties in good health. The chain has TRBV2 and TRBJ2-2; 9 nucleotides match TRBD2. Sequencing input: naive CD4+ T cells sorted from blood. Subset of the sample: CD45RA+ positively selected. The CDR3 reads CASRPGLAKTTGELFF. For the CDR3, the DNA is TGTGCCAGCAGACCGGGACTAGCAAAAACTACCGGGGAGCTGTTTTTT.